Below, 18 T cell receptor beta chains from the same sample are listed, as sequenced in a study of type 1 and type 2 diabetes patients. PCR was run on genomic DNA. Multiplex PCR with 30 forward and 13 reverse primers amplified the TCR beta CDR3. TCRdb processed the multiplex PCR reads anew with MiXCR; each CDR3 protein has one entry. The sample records fewer than 300,000 distinct CDR3 sequences, around 47% being singletons. The sample consisted of peripheral blood mononuclear cells (PBMCs). These receptors were collected from a man younger than 35 with type 2 diabetes.

The chain carries TRBV6-6 and TRBJ2-6, with a possible D match to TRBD2 (7 bases). Germline V gene data show CDR1 as MNHNY and CDR2 as SVGAGI (reference sequence). The CDR3 is 16 residues long. Trimming took off 6 bases at V and 2 bases at J, with 14 bases between the two ends. The CDR3 protein is CASSRTGRAGANVLTF. For the CDR3, the DNA is TGTGCCAGCAGCCGTACAGGGAGGGCTGGGGCCAACGTCCTGACTTTC.

This clonotype was seen more than once but under ten times. The chain combines TRBV6-1 with TRBJ2-7; possibly TRBD2 for D (7 bases). The V and J ends lost 8 bases and 3 bases respectively, with 17 bases between them. Germline V gene sequence: CDR1 MNHNS, CDR2 SASEGT. This CDR3 is built from 14 residues. CDR3 protein: CASPGEGGIYEQYF. CDR3 in DNA: TGTGCCAGCCCAGGGGAGGGAGGGATCTACGAGCAGTACTTC.

V and J are TRBV9 and TRBJ2-7, with D tentatively TRBD1 (6 bases). CDR3 length: 15 residues. The V end lost 3 bases, the J end lost 1 base, and 14 bases lay between the germline ends. CDR1 SGDLS and CDR2 YYNGEE come from the germline V gene. The CDR3 DNA reads as TGTGCCAGCAGCGCTGGACAGCACCCTTCCTACGAGCAGTACTTC. It translates to CASSAGQHPSYEQYF.

This clonotype was counted a single time. J is TRBJ1-6 and V is TRBV5-1, with D possibly TRBD1 on 5 matching bases. Per the germline V gene, CDR1 is SGHRS and CDR2 is YFSETQ. With 1 base removed from V and 6 bases from J, the gap between germline ends came to 14 bases. The CDR3 is 16 residues long. In DNA, the CDR3 is TGCGCCAGCAGCTTGATGACAGCAGACATTAATTCACCCCTCCACTTT. This gives the protein CASSLMTADINSPLHF.

In its sample, this clonotype was seen a few times. The chain employs TRBV27 and TRBJ1-2, with a weak D call TRBD1 (6 bases). Germline CDR1 reads MNHEY; CDR2 reads SMNVEV (reference sequence). The CDR3 extends over 15 amino acids. V dropped 4 bases and J dropped 5 bases, with 17 bases sitting between them. The chain's CDR3 is CASSSGEGGLYGYTF. The CDR3 bases are TGTGCCAGCAGTTCAGGCGAGGGGGGCCTGTATGGCTACACCTTC.

V and J are TRBV6-5 and TRBJ2-1; TRBD1 matches 7 bases. This CDR3 is built from 15 residues. The V and J ends lost 5 bases and 3 bases, in that order; junction bases with no gene match: 7. Germline loops: CDR1 MNHEY, CDR2 SVGAGI. This CDR3 is CASSALTGLYNEQFF. In DNA, the CDR3 is TGTGCCAGCAGTGCCCTGACAGGGCTCTACAATGAGCAGTTCTTC.

On this clonotype: A read error may be the cause here, since a much bigger clone is one base away. The chain joins TRBV14 to TRBJ2-6, with a possible D match to TRBD1 (6 bases). Germline CDR1 is SGHDN and CDR2 is FVKESK. The CDR3 has 17 residues. This CDR3 reads CASSQVPLPLGADVLTF. DNA of the CDR3: TGTGCCAGCAGCCAAGTTCCCCTCCCTTTGGGGGCCGACGTCCTGACTTTC.

V and J are TRBV2 and TRBJ2-7; no clear D gene. Trimming left V 6 bases short and J 3 bases short, with 12 bases between. There are 13 residues in the CDR3. The germline V gene encodes CDR1 SNHLY and CDR2 FYNNEI. CDR3 region: CASRDGPYYEQYF. In nucleotides, the CDR3 is TGTGCCAGCAGGGACGGGCCTTACTACGAGCAGTACTTC.

Comments on this clonotype: The junction departs from germline at one end; a sequencing error may be responsible. Here the CDR3 DNA reads TGTGCTAGCAGCCCTAGGGTACAAATCAACACCGGGGAGCTGTTTTTT. Translating it yields CASSPRVQINTGELFF. The rearrangement uses TRBV7-7 and TRBJ2-2; D is uncertain. This CDR3 is 16 amino acids long. Germline CDR1 and CDR2: SSHAT and FNYEAQ (reference sequence).

This clonotype came up a few times. This chain connects TRBV28 to TRBJ1-1, with TRBD1 as a possible D gene (5 bases). The ends were cut back, 2 bases at V and 13 bases at J, with 14 bases in the middle. This CDR3 has 12 residues. In germline, CDR1 is MDHEN, CDR2 SYDVKM. CDR3 in amino acids: CASSLSLGGVFF. In nucleotides, the CDR3 is TGTGCCAGCAGTTTAAGTCTGGGGGGAGTTTTCTTT. Full variable domain (remainder filled in from reference TRBV28 and TRBJ1-1): DVKVTQSSRYLVKRTGEKVFLECVQDMDHENMFWYRQDPGLGLRLIYFSYDVKMKEKGDIPEGYSVSREKKERFSLILESASTNQTSMYLCASSLSLGGVFFGQGTRLTVV.

Turning to this clonotype: An end of the junction differs from the germline gene, which may be a read error. This chain joins TRBV7-8 and TRBJ2-7; no firm D call. Germline-derived CDR1 and CDR2 are SGHVS and FQNEAQ. This CDR3 is built from 14 residues. The CDR3 region is CASSQPGIPYEQYF. CDR3 nucleotides: TGCGCCAGCAGCCAACCAGGCATCCCCTACGAGCAGTACTTC.

This clonotype has more than one count but fewer than ten. The chain carries TRBV20-1 and TRBJ2-1; tentative D call: TRBD2 (6 bases). This CDR3 is 13 amino acids long. Trimming removed 8 bases from V and 3 bases from J, with 14 bases in between. CDR1 is DFQATT, CDR2 SNEGSKA, per germline (reference sequence). CDR3 coding DNA: TGCAGTCTCAGAGGGAGGAGCTACAATGAGCAGTTCTTC. The encoded protein is CSLRGRSYNEQFF.

Only a few counts were recorded for this clonotype. The chain joins TRBV20-1 to TRBJ1-6; D not certain. V was trimmed by 5 bases and J by 8 bases, leaving 22 bases between them. Germline CDR1 and CDR2: DFQATT and SNEGSKA (reference sequence). This CDR3 spans 16 amino acids. CDR3 nucleotides: TGCAGTGCTCTAAAGGGCGTGAACGAGATTGATTCACCCCTCCACTTT. This codes for CSALKGVNEIDSPLHF.

The chain carries TRBV5-4 and TRBJ2-1; D may match TRBD1 or TRBD2 (5 bases each). V dropped 0 bases and J dropped 7 bases, with 14 bases sitting between them. Looked up from germline, CDR1 is SGHNT and CDR2 is YYREEE (reference sequence). The CDR3 is made up of 15 amino acids. The CDR3 sequence: CASSLAGTPVNEQFF. CDR3 nucleotides: TGTGCCAGCAGCTTGGCCGGGACCCCGGTGAATGAGCAGTTCTTC.

This clonotype has more than one count but fewer than ten. V usage is TRBV9 and J usage is TRBJ2-5; D tentatively reads TRBD1 or TRBD2 (5 bases each). Germline lookup yields CDR1 SGDLS and CDR2 YYNGEE. V lost 0 bases, J lost 3 bases, and 9 bases lay in between. The CDR3 runs to 14 residues. This CDR3 is CASSVDGGEETQYF. CDR3 coding DNA: TGTGCCAGCAGCGTAGATGGGGGTGAAGAGACCCAGTACTTC.

This clonotype showed up just a few times. V is TRBV20-1 and J is TRBJ2-2, with D possibly matching TRBD1 (5 bases). The CDR3 consists of 15 residues. The V and J ends lost 3 bases and 5 bases respectively, with 16 bases between them. From germline, CDR1 is DFQATT and CDR2 SNEGSKA (reference sequence). The CDR3 is CSASRILQVTGELFF. CDR3 nucleotides: TGCAGTGCTAGCCGAATTCTACAGGTGACCGGGGAGCTGTTTTTT.

This clonotype has just one count. V is TRBV25-1 and J is TRBJ1-1; tentative D call: TRBD1 (5 bases). This CDR3 comprises 14 residues. V lost 6 bases, J lost 7 bases, and 18 bases lay in between. The germline V gene encodes CDR1 MGHDK and CDR2 SYGVNS. DNA for the CDR3: TGTGCCAGCAGCCCAACTGGGACCCGAGATGAAGCTTTCTTT. Its translation is CASSPTGTRDEAFF.

This clonotype appeared a few times. The CDR3 spells CASSQTGALEGYTF. CDR3 nucleotides: TGTGCCAGCAGCCAGACAGGGGCATTGGAGGGCTACACCTTC. V gene TRBV12-3 or TRBV12-4 combines with J gene TRBJ1-2, with 8 bases matching TRBD1. Trimming removed 6 bases from V and 8 bases from J; junction bases left unmatched: 11. The CDR3 sequence is 14 residues long.